This T cell receptor beta chain stems from a study of blood T cell repertoires in COVID-19. Per the original methods: Reference gene primer amplification yielded estimated nucleated cell counts. Assay used: immunoSEQ multiplex PCR; TCRdb lists only in-frame clones, some missing. From that table come the V and J calls and clone size; the DNA was used to work out D and trimming. In the table there are around 200,000 clones, just under 90% of which are singletons. Adults between about 18 and 95 years of age took part from 24 US areas. Categorization into cohorts depended on clinical history that participants reported. Two consecutive negative NP/OP PCR tests, clearance, or resolved symptoms defined Cohort 3 recovery. Trimming took off 6 bases at V and 1 base at J, with 6 bases between the two ends. CDR1 LNHDA and CDR2 SQIVND come from the germline V gene (reference sequence). This CDR3 region has 12 residues.

The sequencing input was PBMCs or T cells enriched from blood (not recorded which). The receptor was derived from a man younger than 40 who had recovered from COVID-19. V usage is TRBV19 and J usage is TRBJ1-2; the D is unclear. CDR3 amino acids: CASRYSNYGYTF. DNA of the CDR3: TGTGCCAGTAGGTACAGTAACTATGGCTACACCTTC.